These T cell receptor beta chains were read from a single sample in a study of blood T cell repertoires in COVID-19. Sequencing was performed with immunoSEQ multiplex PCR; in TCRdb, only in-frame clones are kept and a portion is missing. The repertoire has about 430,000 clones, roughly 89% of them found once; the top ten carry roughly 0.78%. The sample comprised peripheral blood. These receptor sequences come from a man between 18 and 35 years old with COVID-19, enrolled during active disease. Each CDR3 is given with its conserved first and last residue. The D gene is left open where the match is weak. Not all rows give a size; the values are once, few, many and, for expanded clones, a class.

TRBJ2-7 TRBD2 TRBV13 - TGTGCCAGCAGCTACGGTCGCGGGAGGGCCGGAAGGGAGCAGTACTTC CASSYGRGRAGREQYF
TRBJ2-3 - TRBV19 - TGTGCCAGTAGTAGACAGACATTGAGAGATACGCAGTATTTT CASSRQTLRDTQYF
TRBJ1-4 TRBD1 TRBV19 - TGTGCCAGTAGGACAGGGCTGGCTGAAAAACTGTTTTTT CASRTGLAEKLFF
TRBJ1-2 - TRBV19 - TGTGCCAGTAGTCCCGATAGGAGAGCTAACTATGGCTACACCTTC CASSPDRRANYGYTF
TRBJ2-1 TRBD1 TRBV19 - TGTGCCAGCAAAACCTTCGGACAGGGGGCCTACAATGAGCAGTTCTTC CASKTFGQGAYNEQFF
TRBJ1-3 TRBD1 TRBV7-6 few TGTGCCAGCAGCTTGACAGGGGTTCGAAACACCATATATTTT CASSLTGVRNTIYF
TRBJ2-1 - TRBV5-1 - TGCGCCAGCGGGGACTCCCTCAATGAGCAGTTCTTC CASGDSLNEQFF
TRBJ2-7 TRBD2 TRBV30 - TGTGCCTGGAGGGCGGGAGAGTCCTACGAGCAGTACTTC CAWRAGESYEQYF
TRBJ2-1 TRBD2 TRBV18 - TGTGCCAGCTCACCACCGGGACTAGCAGACGGTGAGCAGTTCTTC CASSPPGLADGEQFF
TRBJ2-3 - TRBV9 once TGTGCCAGCAGCGTTATTAGTGCAGATACGCAGTATTTT CASSVISADTQYF
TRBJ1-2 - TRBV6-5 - TGTGCCAGCAGTTCTCACGGGAAGGAATATGGCTACACCTTC CASSSHGKEYGYTF
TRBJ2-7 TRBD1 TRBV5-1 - TGCGCCAGCAGCTTGGGTTCCGGGACAGGGAACTACGAGCAGTACTTC CASSLGSGTGNYEQYF
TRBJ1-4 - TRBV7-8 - TGTGCCAGCAGCTTGGGGAGGGAGGTAGCTAATGAAAAACTGTTTTTT CASSLGREVANEKLFF
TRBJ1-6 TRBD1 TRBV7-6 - TGTGCCAGCAGCTTATCCGGGACAGGGAACTCACCCCTCCACTTT CASSLSGTGNSPLHF
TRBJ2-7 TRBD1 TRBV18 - TGTGCCAGCTCACGCCGGGACAGGGGGCTAGAAGAGCAGTACTTC CASSRRDRGLEEQYF
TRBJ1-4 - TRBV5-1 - TGCGCCAGCAGCGCGGAACCTAATGAAAAACTGTTTTTT CASSAEPNEKLFF
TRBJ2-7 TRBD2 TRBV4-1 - TGCGCCAGCAGCCAGCGGGGACTAGCGGGGACCTACGAGCAGTACTTC CASSQRGLAGTYEQYF
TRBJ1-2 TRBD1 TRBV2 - TGTGCCAGCAGTGAAGAATACAGGGGGGAGAGTGGCTACACCTTC CASSEEYRGESGYTF
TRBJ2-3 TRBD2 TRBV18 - TGTGCCAGCTCACCAACTAGCGGGGCCACAGATACGCAGTATTTT CASSPTSGATDTQYF
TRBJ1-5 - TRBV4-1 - TGCGCCAGCAGCCAGGGGGGAGGGCATGGTCAGCCCCAGCATTTT CASSQGGGHGQPQHF
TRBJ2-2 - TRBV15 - TGTGCCACCAGCATGGCCACCGGGGAGCTGTTTTTT CATSMATGELFF
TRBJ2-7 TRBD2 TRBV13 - TGTGCCAGCAGCTTAGATAGGGAGGGCGAGCAGTACTTC CASSLDREGEQYF
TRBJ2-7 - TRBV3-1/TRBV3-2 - TGTGCCAGCAGCCAAGATCTAACCCCTTCCTACGAGCAGTACTTC CASSQDLTPSYEQYF
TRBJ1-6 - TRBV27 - TGTGCCAGCAGTTTATCGATTACTTACTATAATTCACCCCTCCACTTT CASSLSITYYNSPLHF
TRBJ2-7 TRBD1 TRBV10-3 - TGTGCCATCAGGGCCGTGGACAGGAACTCCTACGAGCAGTACTTC CAIRAVDRNSYEQYF
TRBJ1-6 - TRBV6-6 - TGTGCCAGCAGTTACTCGAGGAATGAACCCCTCCACTTT CASSYSRNEPLHF
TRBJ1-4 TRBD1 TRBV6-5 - TGTGCCAGCAGCGGGACAGGGGGTGAAAAACTGTTTTTT CASSGTGGEKLFF
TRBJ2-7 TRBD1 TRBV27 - TGTGCCAGCAGGTTTCAGGGGGCTGGTAGGAGCTACGAGCAGTACTTC CASRFQGAGRSYEQYF
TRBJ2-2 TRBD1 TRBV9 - TGTGCCAGCAGCCCTCGACAGGGCAGCACCGGGGAGCTGTTTTTT CASSPRQGSTGELFF
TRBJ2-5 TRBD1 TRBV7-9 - TGTGCCAGCAGCTTAGGACAGGGGTTGGAGACCCAGTACTTC CASSLGQGLETQYF
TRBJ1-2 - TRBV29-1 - TGCAGCGTTGAAGATCCGTTTGTCTACACCTTC CSVEDPFVYTF
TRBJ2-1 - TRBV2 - TGTGCCAGCAGTGTAGACTGGGAGCAGTTCTTC CASSVDWEQFF
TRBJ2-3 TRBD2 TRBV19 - TGTGCCAGTTTAGTTAGAAAGTCGACTAGCGGGAGCACAGATACGCAGTATTTT CASLVRKSTSGSTDTQYF
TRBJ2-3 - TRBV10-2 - TGCGCCAGCAGGTTGACACTCAGCACAGATACGCAGTATTTT CASRLTLSTDTQYF
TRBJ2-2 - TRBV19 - TGTGCCAGTATGCGGGCTCTAGTGCGCGACACCGGGGAGCTGTTTTTT CASMRALVRDTGELFF
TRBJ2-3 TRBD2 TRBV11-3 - TGTGCCAGCAGCCCAGGACGGCGGGAGGTGATTGCAGATACGCAGTATTTT CASSPGRREVIADTQYF
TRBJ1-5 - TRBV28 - TGTGCCAGCAGTTTATTGGGAGGGGGTTCGGCCCCCCAGCATTTT CASSLLGGGSAPQHF
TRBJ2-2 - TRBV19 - TGTGCCAGTAGTATCAAGCTAGCCGGGGAGCTGTTTTTT CASSIKLAGELFF
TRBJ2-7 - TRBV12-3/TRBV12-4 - TGTGCCAGCACAAAGGGCTCGGGGGAGCAGTACTTC CASTKGSGEQYF
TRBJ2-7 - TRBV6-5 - TGTGCCAGCAGACTACATAGCTCCTACGAGCAGTACTTC CASRLHSSYEQYF
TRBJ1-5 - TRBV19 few TGTGCCAGTAGAACAGGTCCCAATAGCAATCAGCCCCAGCATTTT CASRTGPNSNQPQHF
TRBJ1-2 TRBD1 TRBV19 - TGTGCCAGTAGTCCCCTGTCCGGACAGGGGCATGGCTACACCTTC CASSPLSGQGHGYTF
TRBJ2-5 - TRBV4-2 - TGTGCCAGCAGCCAAGGAGGGGCGGGGGAGACCCAGTACTTC CASSQGGAGETQYF
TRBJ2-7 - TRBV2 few TGTGCCAGCAGTGAGGGGCTCCTCGGCGAGCAGTACTTC CASSEGLLGEQYF
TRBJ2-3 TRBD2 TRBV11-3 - TGTGCCAGCAGCTTACGCTCGACTAGCGGAGACAGCACAGATACGCAGTATTTT CASSLRSTSGDSTDTQYF
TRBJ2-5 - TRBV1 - TGCACCAGCAGCCAAGGTTCGCGGGGGGCCGAAAAAGAGACCCAGTACTTC CTSSQGSRGAEKETQYF
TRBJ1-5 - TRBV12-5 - TGTGCTAGTGGTCCTTGGGGGGTGATTCAGCCCCAGCATTTT CASGPWGVIQPQHF
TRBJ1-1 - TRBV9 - TGTGCCAGCAGCGGGGGAGGGAGGAGGACTGAAGCTTTCTTT CASSGGGRRTEAFF
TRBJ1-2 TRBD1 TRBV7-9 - TGTGCCAGCAGGCGGGGGACAGGGCACTATGGCTACACCTTC CASRRGTGHYGYTF
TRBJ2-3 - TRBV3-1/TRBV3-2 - TGTGCCAGCAGCCAAGAAGGGGGTGGGGGCACAGATACGCAGTATTTT CASSQEGGGGTDTQYF
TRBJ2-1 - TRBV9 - TGTGCCAGCAGCGTAGGTCAATACAATGAGCAGTTCTTC CASSVGQYNEQFF